Below, 17 T cell receptor beta chains from the same sample are listed, as sequenced in a study of molecular identifiers for immune sequencing clone quantification (dated by TCRdb to between 2018 and 2020). Library method: PCR. The data were produced on an Illumina HiSeq 4000. TCRdb's own reprocessing of the public reads used fastp at Q25 and MiXCR and kept productive beta chains. One record per CDR3 amino acid sequence lists the most common genes and DNA. Recorded for this sample are 60,000 to 75,000 distinct CDR3 sequences; about a fifth of them occurred a single time. The top ten hold approximately 1.5% of the sample. Sample: naive CD8+ T cells from blood, with Jurkat cell RNA spiked in. The intended sense of this specimen's cell subset or site label: FACS-sorted CD8+CD4-CCR7+CD45RA+ naive T cells. The source of these receptors is a human donor in good health. Some libraries in this study had Jurkat cell RNA spiked in.

This clonotype was picked up many times. The CDR3 loop is CSVVAANYGYTF. The CDR3 bases are TGCAGCGTTGTGGCAGCTAACTATGGCTACACCTTC. The V gene is TRBV29-1, the J gene TRBJ1-2; no clear D gene. In germline, CDR1 is SQVTM, CDR2 ANQGSEA. V was pared by 4 bases and J by 0 bases, with 6 bases between. This CDR3 has 12 residues. Supplemented by reference TRBV29-1 and TRBJ1-2, the full variable domain reads SAVISQKPSRDICQRGTSLTIQCQVDSQVTMMFWYRQQPGQSLTLIATANQGSEATYESGFVIDKFPISRPNLTFSTLTVSNMSPEDSSIYLCSVVAANYGYTFGSGTRLTVV.

This clonotype occurred a few times. This sequence joins TRBV6-1 and TRBJ2-2; 8 positions agree with TRBD2. The CDR3 runs to 12 residues. CDR1 and CDR2 from the germline V gene are MNHNS and SASEGT. V lost 7 bases, J lost 7 bases, and 2 bases stayed unmatched. The CDR3 bases are TGTGCCAGCACCGCGGGGGGCGGGGAGCTGTTTTTT. This sequence encodes CASTAGGGELFF.

This clonotype was observed many times. The chain has TRBV7-9 and TRBJ2-2, with D possibly being TRBD2 (6 bases). The V gene's germline CDR1 is SEHNR and CDR2 FQNEAQ (reference sequence). The V end was cut by 4 bases, the J end by 5 bases, with 8 bases between. The CDR3 has 13 residues. The DNA for the CDR3 is TGTGCCAGCAGCTCGGGAGTAACCGGGGAGCTGTTTTTT. This codes for CASSSGVTGELFF.

This clonotype was observed at least ten times. The rearrangement links TRBV4-1 to TRBJ2-3; TRBD2 is a possible D gene (7 bases). Germline V gene sequence: CDR1 MGHRA, CDR2 YSYEKL. There are 13 residues in the CDR3. V was pared by 11 bases and J by 1 base, with 13 bases between. The DNA for the CDR3 is TGCGCCTCTCGGGGGGCGCGCACAGATACGCAGTATTTT. Its translation: CASRGARTDTQYF.

The chain combines TRBV12-2 with TRBJ2-7; the table's D gene call, TRBD1, was not cross checked with the DNA. TRBV12-2 is a listed pseudogene. The CDR3 has 20 amino acids. In nucleotides, the CDR3 is TGTGCAAGTCGCTTAGAAGGTTTTGAAAGGACAGCAGGACCTTTGGGGGAGCAGTACTTC. The encoded protein is CASRLEGFERTAGPLGEQYF.

This clonotype was counted at least ten times. The J gene is TRBJ1-5, the V gene TRBV6-1, with D perhaps TRBD1 (5 bases). The length of the CDR3 is 12 residues. Germline V lookup: CDR1 MNHNS, CDR2 SASEGT. Trimming removed 6 bases at V and 5 bases at J, with 8 bases between. CDR3 amino acids: CASRGPYQPQHF. In DNA, the CDR3 is TGTGCCAGCAGGGGACCTTATCAGCCCCAGCATTTT.

The chain uses TRBV6-5 and TRBJ1-1; a weak D match, TRBD1 (5 bases). This CDR3 is 13 amino acids long. Germline lookup yields CDR1 MNHEY and CDR2 SVGAGI. V was pared by 1 base and J by 7 bases, with 10 bases between. The CDR3: CASSYYSTGEAFF. CDR3 bases: TGTGCCAGCAGTTACTATTCCACAGGTGAAGCTTTCTTT.

This clonotype was observed a handful of times. The chain joins TRBV9 to TRBJ2-1; tentatively, D is TRBD2 (6 bases). The germline V gene has CDR1 SGDLS and CDR2 YYNGEE. Trimming pared 5 bases from V and 0 bases from J, leaving 12 bases between. This CDR3 is 15 amino acids long. The CDR3 bases are TGTGCCAGCAGTTGGGGAGGAAACTCCTACAATGAGCAGTTCTTC. Translation: CASSWGGNSYNEQFF.

This clonotype appeared a few times. One end of the junction varies from germline; a read error may be responsible. The rearrangement joins TRBV11-2 to TRBJ2-7; D is ambiguous. The CDR3 sequence is 12 residues long. Germline CDR1 and CDR2: SGHAT and FQNNGV. The CDR3 region has the DNA TGTGCCAGCAGCTCGGATTCCCGGGTCATGTCGTGG. It codes for CASSSDSRVMSW.

This clonotype appeared many times. V gene TRBV28 combines with J gene TRBJ2-5; 8 bases are a match to TRBD2. The CDR3 sequence is 16 residues long. V trimming: 6 bases; J trimming: 1 base; junction bases outside the gene matches: 10. Germline CDR1 and CDR2: MDHEN and SYDVKM. CDR3 in DNA: TGTGCCAGCAGCCCCTATGGGACTAGAGGCCAAGAGACCCAGTACTTC. It specifies CASSPYGTRGQETQYF. Full variable domain (rest looked up from reference TRBV28 and TRBJ2-5): DVKVTQSSRYLVKRTGEKVFLECVQDMDHENMFWYRQDPGLGLRLIYFSYDVKMKEKGDIPEGYSVSREKKERFSLILESASTNQTSMYLCASSPYGTRGQETQYFGPGTRLLVL.

Regarding this clonotype: Germline is not matched at one junction end, which may reflect a read error. This chain connects TRBV5-1 to TRBJ2-3; 10 bases are a match to TRBD2. Per the germline V gene, CDR1 is SGHRS and CDR2 is YFSETQ. CDR3 length equals 19 residues. CDR3 sequence (DNA): TGCGCCAGCAGCTCGCTGGCTAGCGGGAGAGGTTATGGCACTGATACGCAGTATTTT. Translation: CASSSLASGRGYGTDTQYF.

This clonotype came up many times. The genes are TRBV7-9 and TRBJ2-7; 9 bases are shared with TRBD1. Germline CDR1 SEHNR, CDR2 FQNEAQ (reference sequence). The ends lost 5 bases at V and 6 bases at J; junction bases unmatched: 8. The CDR3 sequence is 14 residues long. The CDR3, as DNA: TGTGCCAGCAGCCTCCGGGACAGGGAATTCGAGCAGTACTTC. Residues: CASSLRDREFEQYF.

Many counts were recorded for this clonotype. The V call is TRBV2, the J call TRBJ2-7; tentatively, D is TRBD1 or TRBD2 (5 bases each). The CDR3 is made up of 15 amino acids. Germline assignment: CDR1 SNHLY and CDR2 FYNNEI. Between the trimmed V and J ends, which lost 10 bases and 2 bases, there was a span of 21 bases. The chain's CDR3 is CATSNYRDPPYEQYF. In DNA form, the CDR3 reads TGTGCCACCTCGAACTACCGGGACCCGCCCTACGAGCAGTACTTC.

This clonotype was seen at least ten times. The V call is TRBV7-8, the J call TRBJ2-3, with D perhaps TRBD2 (5 bases). Trimming cost V 7 bases and J 1 base, with 15 bases left between them. Germline lookup yields CDR1 SGHVS and CDR2 FQNEAQ. The CDR3 extends over 15 amino acids. DNA of the CDR3: TGTGCCAGCAAGCGGTGGATTTCAGGCACAGATACGCAGTATTTT. Its translation is CASKRWISGTDTQYF.

This clonotype was recorded a few times. Just one base apart from a much larger clone, this may be a read error. The chain links TRBV29-1 to TRBJ1-2; 8 nucleotides agree with TRBD1. V was pared by 8 bases and J by 4 bases, with 9 bases of the junction left unmatched. Germline CDR1 SQVTM, CDR2 ANQGSEA. The CDR3 has 13 residues. The DNA for the CDR3 is TGCAGCTCAAAGGACAGGGAGGGCTATGGCTACACCTTC. This sequence encodes CSSKDREGYGYTF.

Many counts were recorded for this clonotype. The J gene is TRBJ2-3, the V gene TRBV20-1; D not resolved. V lost 1 base and J 4 bases, leaving 21 bases between the germline ends. The CDR3 covers 17 residues. In germline, CDR1 is DFQATT, CDR2 SNEGSKA (reference sequence). The CDR3 protein is CSARVAWTRARADTQYF. The CDR3 nucleotides read TGCAGTGCTAGAGTGGCGTGGACCAGAGCTCGGGCAGATACGCAGTATTTT.

The sample holds many counts of this clonotype. The chain recombines TRBV30 with TRBJ1-1; 7 bases line up with TRBD1. This CDR3 contains 14 residues. Per germline, CDR1 GTSNPN and CDR2 SVGIG (reference sequence). V was clipped by 2 bases and J by 1 base; unmatched bases: 4. CDR3 in amino acids: CAWSTGQTNTEAFF. The CDR3, as DNA: TGTGCCTGGAGTACGGGACAGACGAACACTGAAGCTTTCTTT.